These T cell receptor beta chains were read from a single sample in a study of blood T cells in healthy people across ages. One entry per CDR3 protein, called by TCRdb with MiXCR from the 5' RACE reads. The sample has 750,000 to 1,000,000 distinct CDR3 sequences; around 29% are singletons. Another study also made use of these data, one on T cells of mothers and their children.

Sequencing input: blood. Every receptor here comes from a woman aged 40 to 50 in good health. Both conserved end residues are part of each CDR3. D genes are given only for firm matches. Clone size, where shown, is once, few, many, or a class for clones that have expanded.

v_call: TRBV6-5; clone_size: many; j_call: TRBJ2-7; d_call: -; cdr3_nt: TGTGCCAGCAGATCGGGGACAAGCTCCTACGAGCAGTACTTC; cdr3_aa: CASRSGTSSYEQYF
v_call: TRBV9; clone_size: few; j_call: TRBJ2-2; d_call: TRBD2; cdr3_nt: TGTGCCAGCAGCGTATCGACTAGCGGGGGAACCGGGGAGCTGTTTTTT; cdr3_aa: CASSVSTSGGTGELFF
v_call: TRBV29-1; clone_size: -; j_call: TRBJ2-7; d_call: -; cdr3_nt: TGCAGCGCCATTGGTAGCGCTAGGGCCGCCTACGAGCAGTACTTC; cdr3_aa: CSAIGSARAAYEQYF
v_call: TRBV29-1; clone_size: many; j_call: TRBJ2-7; d_call: -; cdr3_nt: TGCAGCGCTAAGCACAGCGTACGAAACTCCTACGAGCAGTACTTC; cdr3_aa: CSAKHSVRNSYEQYF
v_call: TRBV10-3; clone_size: many; j_call: TRBJ2-1; d_call: TRBD1; cdr3_nt: TGTGCCATTAAACAGGGGGCAGCCTACAATGAGCAGTTCTTC; cdr3_aa: CAIKQGAAYNEQFF
v_call: TRBV7-9; clone_size: -; j_call: TRBJ2-5; d_call: -; cdr3_nt: TGTGCCAGCAGCCCCCCGCGGAAAACTTTTCAAGAGACCCAGTACTTC; cdr3_aa: CASSPPRKTFQETQYF
v_call: TRBV12-3/TRBV12-4; clone_size: few; j_call: TRBJ1-4; d_call: TRBD1; cdr3_nt: TGTGCCAGCACTAGGACAGGGGGGGAAAAACTGTTTTTT; cdr3_aa: CASTRTGGEKLFF
v_call: TRBV27; clone_size: -; j_call: TRBJ2-3; d_call: TRBD1; cdr3_nt: TGTGCCAGCAACCCTACAGGGGCTCCAGGAACGCAGTATTTT; cdr3_aa: CASNPTGAPGTQYF
v_call: TRBV29-1; clone_size: -; j_call: TRBJ1-1; d_call: -; cdr3_nt: TGCAGCGCCGTATGGCAGGGCACTGAAGCTTTCTTT; cdr3_aa: CSAVWQGTEAFF
v_call: TRBV15; clone_size: many; j_call: TRBJ2-6; d_call: -; cdr3_nt: TGTGCCACCAGCAGAGAAAGGGACTCTGGGGCCAACGTCCTGACTTTC; cdr3_aa: CATSRERDSGANVLTF
v_call: TRBV18; clone_size: -; j_call: TRBJ1-1; d_call: -; cdr3_nt: TGTGCCAGCTCACCACCGTCAGCTGGGAACACTGAAGCTTTCTTT; cdr3_aa: CASSPPSAGNTEAFF
v_call: TRBV12-3/TRBV12-4; clone_size: many; j_call: TRBJ1-2; d_call: TRBD1; cdr3_nt: TGTGCCAGCAGTTTCCAGACAGGGGGGTCTGGCTACACCTTC; cdr3_aa: CASSFQTGGSGYTF
v_call: TRBV5-1; clone_size: -; j_call: TRBJ2-1; d_call: TRBD2; cdr3_nt: TGCGCCAGCAGCTTACAACTAGCGGGGGGAAATGAAATCCAGTTCTTC; cdr3_aa: CASSLQLAGGNEIQFF
v_call: TRBV7-2; clone_size: few; j_call: TRBJ2-1; d_call: TRBD1; cdr3_nt: TGTGCCAGCAGCTTAGGGTTCGGACAGGACTACAATGAGCAGTTCTTC; cdr3_aa: CASSLGFGQDYNEQFF
v_call: TRBV7-9; clone_size: -; j_call: TRBJ1-5; d_call: -; cdr3_nt: TGTGCCAGCAGCCCGTTGGGAGGGGGGCTGGATCAGCCCCAGCATTTT; cdr3_aa: CASSPLGGGLDQPQHF
v_call: TRBV2; clone_size: -; j_call: TRBJ2-3; d_call: -; cdr3_nt: TGTGCCAGCGGGAACACAGATACGCAGTATTTT; cdr3_aa: CASGNTDTQYF
v_call: TRBV21-1; clone_size: -; j_call: TRBJ2-1; d_call: -; cdr3_nt: TGTGCCAGCAGCGCCTGGGACAGGGTACCCAAAAACATTCAGTTCTTC; cdr3_aa: CASSAWDRVPKNIQFF
v_call: TRBV9; clone_size: once; j_call: TRBJ2-2; d_call: TRBD2; cdr3_nt: TGTGCCAGCAGGGATACGGGGGGGCGCAGCACCGGGGAGCTGTGTTTT; cdr3_aa: CASRDTGGRSTGELCF
v_call: TRBV6-5; clone_size: -; j_call: TRBJ2-2; d_call: -; cdr3_nt: TGTGCCAGCAGTTACTCGGGAGGCAGCGGGGAGCTGTTTTTT; cdr3_aa: CASSYSGGSGELFF
v_call: TRBV12-3/TRBV12-4; clone_size: many; j_call: TRBJ1-2; d_call: TRBD1; cdr3_nt: TGTGCCAGCAGTGGGGACAGCAGCTATGGCTACACCTTC; cdr3_aa: CASSGDSSYGYTF
v_call: TRBV7-6; clone_size: many; j_call: TRBJ2-5; d_call: TRBD1; cdr3_nt: TGTGCCAGCAGTCCGACAGGGGGCTTCCAAGAGACCCAGTACTTC; cdr3_aa: CASSPTGGFQETQYF
v_call: TRBV7-9; clone_size: few; j_call: TRBJ1-2; d_call: -; cdr3_nt: TGTGCCAGCAGCTTCCCCAGGCGGCAGAAGGGCTATGGCTACACCTTC; cdr3_aa: CASSFPRRQKGYGYTF